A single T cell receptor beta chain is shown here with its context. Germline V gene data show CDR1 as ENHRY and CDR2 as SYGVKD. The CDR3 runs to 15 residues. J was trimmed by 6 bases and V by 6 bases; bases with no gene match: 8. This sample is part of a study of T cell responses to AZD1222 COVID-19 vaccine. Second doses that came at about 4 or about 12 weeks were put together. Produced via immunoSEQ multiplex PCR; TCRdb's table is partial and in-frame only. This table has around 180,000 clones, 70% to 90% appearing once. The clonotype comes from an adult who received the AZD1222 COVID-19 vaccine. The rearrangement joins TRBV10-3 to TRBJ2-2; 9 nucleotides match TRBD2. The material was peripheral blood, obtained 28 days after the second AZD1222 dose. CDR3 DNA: TGTGCCATCAGCCTAATGGCGGGAGGGTCCGGGGAGCTGTTTTTT. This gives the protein CAISLMAGGSGELFF.